This note documents a single TCR beta chain sequence. Antigen: not known. Regarding donors, all were healthy bone marrow donors. This sample was taken from a study of cytomegalovirus exposure and HLA in healthy donors. General study findings and limits: A later analysis showed that HLA-associated TCR beta chains had undergone more clonal expansion than equally common others.

V was clipped by 3 bases and J by 2 bases; unmatched bases: 5. The CDR3 runs 15 residues. Germline CDR1 is SGHTA and CDR2 is FQGNSA. 13 Jbeta primers and 60 Vbeta primers were used for the PCR. Assay used: immunoSEQ multiplex PCR; TCRdb lists only in-frame clones, some missing. The sample includes roughly 88,000 clones, 76% of them seen just once. The chain uses TRBV7-2 and TRBJ2-3; TRBD2 agrees at 7 bases. This clonotype originated in a man aged 30 to 39 in good health and CMV-seropositive. The sequenced sample consisted of PBMCs. In DNA, the CDR3 is TGTGCCAGCAGCTTCGGCGGGAGCCTCACAGATACGCAGTATTTT. Protein sequence: CASSFGGSLTDTQYF.